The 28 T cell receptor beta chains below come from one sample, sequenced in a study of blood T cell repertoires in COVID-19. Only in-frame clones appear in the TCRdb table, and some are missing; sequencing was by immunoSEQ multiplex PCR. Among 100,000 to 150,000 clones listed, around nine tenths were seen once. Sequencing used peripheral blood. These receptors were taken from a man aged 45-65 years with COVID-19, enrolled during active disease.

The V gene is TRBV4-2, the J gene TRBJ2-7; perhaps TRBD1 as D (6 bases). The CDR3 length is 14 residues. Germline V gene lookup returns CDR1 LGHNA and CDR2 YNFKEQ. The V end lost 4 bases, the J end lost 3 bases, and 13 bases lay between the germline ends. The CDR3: CASSLNRDYYEQYF. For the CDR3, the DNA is TGTGCCAGCAGCCTAAACAGGGATTACTACGAGCAGTACTTC.

The CDR3 region is CATSDPSLGNTEAFF. The CDR3 DNA follows: TGTGCCACCAGTGACCCTAGCCTGGGGAACACTGAAGCTTTCTTT. The V and J genes are TRBV24-1 and TRBJ1-1; D gene ambiguous. From germline, CDR1 is KGHDR and CDR2 SFDVKD. The CDR3 runs 15 residues. V was cut by 4 bases and J by 1 base, with 12 bases left in between.

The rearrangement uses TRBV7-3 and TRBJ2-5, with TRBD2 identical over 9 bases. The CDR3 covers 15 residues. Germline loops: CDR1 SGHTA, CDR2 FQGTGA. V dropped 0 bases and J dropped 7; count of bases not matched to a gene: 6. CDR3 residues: CASSLTSGSIGTQYF. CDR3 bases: TGTGCCAGCAGCTTAACTAGCGGGAGTATTGGGACCCAGTACTTC.

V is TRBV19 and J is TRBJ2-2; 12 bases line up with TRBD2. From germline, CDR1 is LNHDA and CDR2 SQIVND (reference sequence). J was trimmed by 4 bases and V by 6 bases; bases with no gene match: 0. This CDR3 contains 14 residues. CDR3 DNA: TGTGCCAGTAGACTAGCGGGAGGCACCGGGGAGCTGTTTTTT. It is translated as CASRLAGGTGELFF.

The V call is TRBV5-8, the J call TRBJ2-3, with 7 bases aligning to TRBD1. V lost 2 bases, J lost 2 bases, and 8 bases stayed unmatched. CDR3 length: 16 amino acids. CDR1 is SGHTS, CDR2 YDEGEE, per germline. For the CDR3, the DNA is TGTGCCAGCAGCTTCGGGGTGGGACAGTACACAGATACGCAGTATTTT. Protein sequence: CASSFGVGQYTDTQYF. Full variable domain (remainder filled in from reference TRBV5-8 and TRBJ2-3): EAGVTQSPTHLIKTRGQQATLRCSPISGHTSVYWYQQALGLGLQFLLWYDEGEERNRGNFPPRFSGRQFPNYSSELNVNALELEDSALYLCASSFGVGQYTDTQYFGPGTRLTVL.

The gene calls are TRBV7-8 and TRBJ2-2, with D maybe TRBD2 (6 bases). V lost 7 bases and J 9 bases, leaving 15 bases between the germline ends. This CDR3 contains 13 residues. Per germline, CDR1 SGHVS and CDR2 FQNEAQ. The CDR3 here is CASNVAGSRELFF. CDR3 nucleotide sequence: TGTGCCAGCAATGTCGCGGGGTCGCGGGAGCTGTTTTTT.

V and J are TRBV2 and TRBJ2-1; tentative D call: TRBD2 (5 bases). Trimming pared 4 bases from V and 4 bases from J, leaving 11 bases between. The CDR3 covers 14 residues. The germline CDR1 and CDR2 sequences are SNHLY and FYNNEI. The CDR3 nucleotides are TGTGCCAGCAGTGTGTACCGGGGTTACAATGAGCAGTTCTTC. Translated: CASSVYRGYNEQFF.

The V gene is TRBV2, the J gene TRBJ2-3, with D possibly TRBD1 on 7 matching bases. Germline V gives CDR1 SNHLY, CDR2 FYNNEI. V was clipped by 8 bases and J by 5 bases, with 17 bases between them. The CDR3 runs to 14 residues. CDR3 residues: CASRRGPVVDTQYF. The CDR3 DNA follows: TGTGCCAGCCGGAGGGGGCCGGTGGTAGATACGCAGTATTTT.

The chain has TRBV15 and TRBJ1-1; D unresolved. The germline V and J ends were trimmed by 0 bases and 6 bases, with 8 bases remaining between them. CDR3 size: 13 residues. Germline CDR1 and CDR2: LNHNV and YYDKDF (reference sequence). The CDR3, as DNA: TGTGCCACCAGCAGAGATACAGAAGCTGAAGCTTTCTTT. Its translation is CATSRDTEAEAFF.

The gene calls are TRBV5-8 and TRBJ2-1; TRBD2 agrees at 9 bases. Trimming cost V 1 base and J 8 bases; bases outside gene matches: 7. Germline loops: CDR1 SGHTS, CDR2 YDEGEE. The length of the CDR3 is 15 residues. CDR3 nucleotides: TGTGCCAGCAGCTTGACCGGGACTAGCAACGATGAGCAGTTCTTC. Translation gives CASSLTGTSNDEQFF.

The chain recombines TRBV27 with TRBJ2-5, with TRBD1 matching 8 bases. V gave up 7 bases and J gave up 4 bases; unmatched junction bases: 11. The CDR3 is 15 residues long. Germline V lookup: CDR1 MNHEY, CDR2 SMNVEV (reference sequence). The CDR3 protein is CASTLLDRVGETQYF. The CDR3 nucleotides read TGTGCCAGCACTCTCCTGGACAGGGTGGGAGAGACCCAGTACTTC.

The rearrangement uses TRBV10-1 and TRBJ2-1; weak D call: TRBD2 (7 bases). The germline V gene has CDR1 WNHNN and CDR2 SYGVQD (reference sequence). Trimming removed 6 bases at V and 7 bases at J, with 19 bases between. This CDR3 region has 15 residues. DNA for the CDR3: TGCGCCAGCAGCGGGGGGCTGACTAGCAGGAATGAGCAGTTCTTC. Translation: CASSGGLTSRNEQFF.

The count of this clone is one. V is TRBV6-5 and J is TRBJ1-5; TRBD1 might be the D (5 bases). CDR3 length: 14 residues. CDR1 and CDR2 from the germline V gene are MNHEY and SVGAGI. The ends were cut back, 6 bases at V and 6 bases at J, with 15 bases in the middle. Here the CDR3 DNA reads TGTGCCAGCAGCCCAGGGCAGGGTTCTCAGCCCCAGCATTTT. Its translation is CASSPGQGSQPQHF.

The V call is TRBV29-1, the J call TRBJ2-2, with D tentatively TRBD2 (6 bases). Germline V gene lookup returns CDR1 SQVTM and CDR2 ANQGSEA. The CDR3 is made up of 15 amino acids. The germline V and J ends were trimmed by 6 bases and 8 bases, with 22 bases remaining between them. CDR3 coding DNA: TGCAGCGTCCCGCATGGGCAGGGAGGTCTTGGGGAGCTGTTTTTT. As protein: CSVPHGQGGLGELFF.

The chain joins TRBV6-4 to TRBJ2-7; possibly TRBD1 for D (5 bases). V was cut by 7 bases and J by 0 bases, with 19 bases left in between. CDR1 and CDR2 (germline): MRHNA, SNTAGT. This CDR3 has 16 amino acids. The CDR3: CASNQGVRFSSYEQYV. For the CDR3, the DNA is TGTGCCAGCAACCAGGGCGTCAGGTTTAGCTCCTACGAGCAGTACGTC.

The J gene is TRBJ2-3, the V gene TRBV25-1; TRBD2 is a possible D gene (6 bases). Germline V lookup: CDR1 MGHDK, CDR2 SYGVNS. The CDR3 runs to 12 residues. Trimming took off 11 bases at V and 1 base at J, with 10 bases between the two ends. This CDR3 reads CAVGGGTDTQYF. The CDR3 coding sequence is TGTGCCGTGGGCGGGGGCACAGATACGCAGTATTTT.

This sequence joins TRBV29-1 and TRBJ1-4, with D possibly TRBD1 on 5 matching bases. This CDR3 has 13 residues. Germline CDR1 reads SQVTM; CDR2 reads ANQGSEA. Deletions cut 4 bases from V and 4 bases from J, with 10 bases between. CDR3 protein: CSVATVRNEKLFF. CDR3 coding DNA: TGCAGCGTTGCGACAGTCCGTAATGAAAAACTGTTTTTT.

CDR3 nucleotides: TGTGCCAGCAGCCCCGACAGGGTTAATGAAAAACTGTTTTTT. Translated, it gives CASSPDRVNEKLFF. The rearrangement links TRBV11-2 to TRBJ1-4; TRBD1 matches 7 bases. Unmatched junction bases numbered 4, after V lost 5 bases and J lost 4 bases. CDR1 is SGHAT, CDR2 FQNNGV, per germline. This CDR3 spans 14 amino acids. Based on the CDR3 plus reference TRBV11-2 and TRBJ1-4, the full variable domain is EAGVAQSPRYKIIEKRQSVAFWCNPISGHATLYWYQQILGQGPKLLIQFQNNGVVDDSQLPKDRFSAERLKGVDSTLKIQPAKLEDSAVYLCASSPDRVNEKLFFGSGTQLSVL.

The CDR3 DNA follows: TGTGCCAGTAGGCCGTCCAGCGATAGGGGCGAAAAACTGTTTTTT. This translates into CASRPSSDRGEKLFF. The chain recombines TRBV19 with TRBJ1-4; possible D gene TRBD1, 5 bases. With 6 bases removed from V and 8 bases from J, the gap between germline ends came to 19 bases. The CDR3 is 15 amino acids. Germline CDR1 reads LNHDA; CDR2 reads SQIVND (reference sequence).

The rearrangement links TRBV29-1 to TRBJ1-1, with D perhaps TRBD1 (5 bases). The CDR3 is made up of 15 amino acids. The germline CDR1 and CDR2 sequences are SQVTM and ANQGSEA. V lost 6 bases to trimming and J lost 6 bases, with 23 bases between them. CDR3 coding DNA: TGCAGCGTGGCCCCTACAGTTCCGGGGGTGTCTGAAGCTTTCTTT. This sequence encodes CSVAPTVPGVSEAFF.

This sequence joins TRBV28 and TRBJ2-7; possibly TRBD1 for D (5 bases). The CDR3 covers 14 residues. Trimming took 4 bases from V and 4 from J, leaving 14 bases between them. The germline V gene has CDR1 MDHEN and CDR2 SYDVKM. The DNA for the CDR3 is TGTGCCAGCAGTTATCGGCCAGGGAAATACGAGCAGTACTTC. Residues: CASSYRPGKYEQYF.

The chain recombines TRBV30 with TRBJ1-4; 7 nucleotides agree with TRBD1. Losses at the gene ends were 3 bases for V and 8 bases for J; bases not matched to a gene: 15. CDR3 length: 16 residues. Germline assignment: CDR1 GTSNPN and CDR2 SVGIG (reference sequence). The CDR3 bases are TGTGCCTGGAGAGCCTCAAAAGAAGCGACAGGGGAAAAACTGTTTTTT. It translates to CAWRASKEATGEKLFF.

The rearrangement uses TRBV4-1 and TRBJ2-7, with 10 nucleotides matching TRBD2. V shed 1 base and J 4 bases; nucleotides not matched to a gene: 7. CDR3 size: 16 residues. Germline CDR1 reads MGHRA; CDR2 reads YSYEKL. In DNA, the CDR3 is TGCGCCAGCAGCCAAGCTAGCGGGGGTTTCTTGTACGAGCAGTACTTC. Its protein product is CASSQASGGFLYEQYF.

DNA for the CDR3: TGTGCCAGCAGCTTAGGACGTCAGGGGGATCGCACTGAAGCTTTCTTT. Translation gives CASSLGRQGDRTEAFF. The chain is built from TRBV7-3 and TRBJ1-1; 7 nucleotides agree with TRBD1. CDR3 length equals 16 residues. Germline V gene sequence: CDR1 SGHTA, CDR2 FQGTGA. The ends lost 2 bases at V and 4 bases at J; junction bases unmatched: 10.

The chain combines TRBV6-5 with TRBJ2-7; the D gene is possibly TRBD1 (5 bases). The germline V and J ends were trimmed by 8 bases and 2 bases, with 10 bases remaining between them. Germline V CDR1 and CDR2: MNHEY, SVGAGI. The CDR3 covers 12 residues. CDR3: CASRQSTYEQYF. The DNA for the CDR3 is TGTGCCAGCCGACAGTCGACCTACGAGCAGTACTTC.

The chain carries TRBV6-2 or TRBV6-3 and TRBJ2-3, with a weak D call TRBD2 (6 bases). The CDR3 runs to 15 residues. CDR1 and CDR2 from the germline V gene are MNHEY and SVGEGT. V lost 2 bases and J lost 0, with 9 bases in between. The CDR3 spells CASSYRGASTDTQYF. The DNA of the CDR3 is TGTGCCAGCAGTTACCGCGGGGCTAGCACAGATACGCAGTATTTT.

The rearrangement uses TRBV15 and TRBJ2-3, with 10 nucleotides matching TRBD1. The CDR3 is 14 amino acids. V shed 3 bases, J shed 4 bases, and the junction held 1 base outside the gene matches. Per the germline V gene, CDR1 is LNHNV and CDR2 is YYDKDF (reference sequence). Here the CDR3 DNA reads TGTGCCACCAGCAGCGGACAGGGGGCAGATACGCAGTATTTT. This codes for CATSSGQGADTQYF. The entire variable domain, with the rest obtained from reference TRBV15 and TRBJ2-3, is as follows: DAMVIQNPRYQVTQFGKPVTLSCSQTLNHNVMYWYQQKSSQAPKLLFHYYDKDFNNEADTPDNFQSRRPNTSFCFLDIRSPGLGDTAMYLCATSSGQGADTQYFGPGTRLTVL.

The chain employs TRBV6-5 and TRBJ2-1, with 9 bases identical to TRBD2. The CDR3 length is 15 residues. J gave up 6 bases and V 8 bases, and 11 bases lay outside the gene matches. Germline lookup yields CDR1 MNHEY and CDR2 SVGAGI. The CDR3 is CASSPVTSGSNEQFF. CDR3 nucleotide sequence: TGTGCCAGCTCCCCGGTGACTAGCGGCTCCAATGAGCAGTTCTTC.